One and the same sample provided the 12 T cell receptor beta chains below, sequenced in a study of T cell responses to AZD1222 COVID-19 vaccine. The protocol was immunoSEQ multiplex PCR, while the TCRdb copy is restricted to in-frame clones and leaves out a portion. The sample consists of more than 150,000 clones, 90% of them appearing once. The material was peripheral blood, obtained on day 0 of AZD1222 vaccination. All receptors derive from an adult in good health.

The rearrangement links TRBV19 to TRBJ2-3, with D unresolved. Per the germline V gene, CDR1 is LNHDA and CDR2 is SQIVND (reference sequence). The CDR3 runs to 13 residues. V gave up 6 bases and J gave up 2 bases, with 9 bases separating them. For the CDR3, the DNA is TGTGCCAGTAGAATCCGGGCCACAGATACGCAGTATTTT. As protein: CASRIRATDTQYF. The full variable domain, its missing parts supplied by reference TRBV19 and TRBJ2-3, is DGGITQSPKYLFRKEGQNVTLSCEQNLNHDAMYWYRQDPGQGLRLIYYSQIVNDFQKGDIAEGYSVSREKKESFPLTVTSAQKNPTAFYLCASRIRATDTQYFGPGTRLTVL.

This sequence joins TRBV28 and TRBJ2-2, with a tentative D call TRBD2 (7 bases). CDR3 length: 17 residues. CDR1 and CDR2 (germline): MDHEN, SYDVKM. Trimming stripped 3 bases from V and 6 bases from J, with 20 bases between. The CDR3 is CASSLAGAGAGAGELFF. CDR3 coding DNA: TGTGCCAGCAGTTTGGCGGGGGCGGGAGCGGGCGCCGGGGAGCTGTTTTTT. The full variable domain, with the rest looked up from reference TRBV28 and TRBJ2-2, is DVKVTQSSRYLVKRTGEKVFLECVQDMDHENMFWYRQDPGLGLRLIYFSYDVKMKEKGDIPEGYSVSREKKERFSLILESASTNQTSMYLCASSLAGAGAGAGELFFGEGSRLTVL.

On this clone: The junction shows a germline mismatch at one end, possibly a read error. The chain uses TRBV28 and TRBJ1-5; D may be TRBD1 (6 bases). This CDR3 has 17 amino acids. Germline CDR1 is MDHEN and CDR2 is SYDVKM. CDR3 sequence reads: CTSSLIIGGQLAQPQHF. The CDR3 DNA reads TGTACCAGCAGTTTAATAATAGGCGGACAGCTCGCTCAGCCCCAGCATTTT.

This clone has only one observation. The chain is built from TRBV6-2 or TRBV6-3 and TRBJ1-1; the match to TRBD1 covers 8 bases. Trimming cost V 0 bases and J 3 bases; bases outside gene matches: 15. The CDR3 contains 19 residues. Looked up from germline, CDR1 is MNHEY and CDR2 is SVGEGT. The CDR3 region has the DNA TGTGCCAGCAGTTACTCGATAGAAGGTTCATGGGGACAGGACACTGAAGCTTTCTTT. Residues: CASSYSIEGSWGQDTEAFF.

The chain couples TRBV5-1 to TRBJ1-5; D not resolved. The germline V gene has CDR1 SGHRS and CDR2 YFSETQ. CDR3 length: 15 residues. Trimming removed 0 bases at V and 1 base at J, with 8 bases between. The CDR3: CASSLADGSNQPQHF. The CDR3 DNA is TGCGCCAGCAGCTTGGCCGATGGCAGCAATCAGCCCCAGCATTTT.

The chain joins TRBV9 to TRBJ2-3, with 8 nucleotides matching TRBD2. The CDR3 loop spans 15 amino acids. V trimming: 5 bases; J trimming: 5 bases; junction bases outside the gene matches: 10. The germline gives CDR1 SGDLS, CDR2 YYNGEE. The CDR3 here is CASSINAGGGDTQYF. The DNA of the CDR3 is TGTGCCAGCAGTATCAATGCGGGAGGTGGAGATACGCAGTATTTT.

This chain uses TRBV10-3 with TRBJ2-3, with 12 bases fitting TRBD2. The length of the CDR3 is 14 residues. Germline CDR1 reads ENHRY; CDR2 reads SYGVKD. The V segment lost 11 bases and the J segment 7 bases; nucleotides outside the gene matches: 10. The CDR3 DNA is TGTGCCGTCGGACTAGCGGGGAAGCTCAATACGCAGTATTTT. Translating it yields CAVGLAGKLNTQYF.

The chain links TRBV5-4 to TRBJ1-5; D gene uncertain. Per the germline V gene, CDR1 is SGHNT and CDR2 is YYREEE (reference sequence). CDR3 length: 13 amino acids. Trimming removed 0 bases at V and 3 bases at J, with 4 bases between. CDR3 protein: CASSLGVNQPQHF. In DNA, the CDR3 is TGTGCCAGCAGCTTGGGCGTCAATCAGCCCCAGCATTTT. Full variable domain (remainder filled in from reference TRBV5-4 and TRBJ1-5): ETGVTQSPTHLIKTRGQQVTLRCSSQSGHNTVSWYQQALGQGPQFIFQYYREEENGRGNFPPRFSGLQFPNYSSELNVNALELDDSALYLCASSLGVNQPQHFGDGTRLSIL.

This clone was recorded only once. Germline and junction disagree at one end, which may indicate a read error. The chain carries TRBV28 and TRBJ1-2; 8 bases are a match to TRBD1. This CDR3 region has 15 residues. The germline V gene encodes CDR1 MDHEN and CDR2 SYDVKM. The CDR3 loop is CASSSGGVSNYGYTF. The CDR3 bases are TGTGCCAGTAGTTCAGGGGGCGTCTCTAACTATGGCTACACCTTC.

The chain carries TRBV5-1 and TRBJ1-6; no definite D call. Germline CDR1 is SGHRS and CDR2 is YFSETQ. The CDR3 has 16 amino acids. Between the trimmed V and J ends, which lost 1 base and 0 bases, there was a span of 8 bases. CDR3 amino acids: CASSLPSSSYNSPLHF. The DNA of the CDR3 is TGCGCCAGCAGCTTGCCTTCAAGCTCCTATAATTCACCCCTCCACTTT.

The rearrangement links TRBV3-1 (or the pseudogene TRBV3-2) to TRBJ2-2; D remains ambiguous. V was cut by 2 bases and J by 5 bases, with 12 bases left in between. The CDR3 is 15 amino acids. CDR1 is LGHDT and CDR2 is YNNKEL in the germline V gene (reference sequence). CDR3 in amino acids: CASSQHPGETGELFF. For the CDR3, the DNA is TGTGCCAGCAGCCAACACCCTGGTGAGACCGGGGAGCTGTTTTTT.

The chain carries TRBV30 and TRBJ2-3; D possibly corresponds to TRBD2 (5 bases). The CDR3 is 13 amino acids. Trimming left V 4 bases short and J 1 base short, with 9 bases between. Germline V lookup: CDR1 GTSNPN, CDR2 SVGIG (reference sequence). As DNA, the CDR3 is TGTGCCTGGATCATTAGCGGCACAGATACGCAGTATTTT. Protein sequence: CAWIISGTDTQYF. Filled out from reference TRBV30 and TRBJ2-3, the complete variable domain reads SQTIHQWPATLVQPVGSPLSLECTVEGTSNPNLYWYRQAAGRGLQLLFYSVGIGQISSEVPQNLSASRPQDRQFILSSKKLLLSDSGFYLCAWIISGTDTQYFGPGTRLTVL.